These 2 T cell receptor beta chains came from one sample sequenced in a study of cytomegalovirus exposure and HLA in healthy donors. The PCR made use of 60 Vbeta and 13 Jbeta primers. Using immunoSEQ multiplex PCR, the repertoire was profiled, and TCRdb retains in-frame clones only, with some absent. The sample consists of about 140,000 clones, about two thirds of them appearing once. Sequencing used PBMCs. These receptors were collected from a man aged 50 to 60 in good health and CMV-seropositive.

The chain is built from TRBV11-2 and TRBJ2-5; TRBD1 matches 7 bases. The germline CDR1 and CDR2 sequences are SGHAT and FQNNGV. There are 12 residues in the CDR3. The junction had 9 bases not matched to a gene; V was cut back by 5 bases and J by 12 bases. The CDR3 reads CASSAKGQVEYF. In DNA form, the CDR3 reads TGTGCCAGCAGCGCCAAAGGACAGGTCGAGTACTTC.

The V and J genes are TRBV5-8 and TRBJ2-7, with a tentative D call TRBD1 (8 bases). The CDR3 is 15 residues long. Trimming shortened V by 4 bases and J by 0 bases, and 14 bases separated the two germline ends. Germline V gene sequence: CDR1 SGHTS, CDR2 YDEGEE. CDR3 nucleotide sequence: TGTGCCAGCAGCCGACAGGGGAGGGGCTCCTACGAGCAGTACTTC. The encoded protein is CASSRQGRGSYEQYF.